The next 22 T cell receptor beta chains were all read from a single sample in a study of long-term antiretroviral therapy in people with HIV. Version v3.0 of the immunoSEQ assay was performed at survey level. Measured with immunoSEQ multiplex PCR; TCRdb has only the in-frame clones, and not every one. The sample includes some 25,000 clones, 65% to 85% seen only once; the top ten take roughly 5.5%. This specimen consisted of unsorted PBMCs, obtained 3 years after starting antiretroviral therapy. Receptor source: a man younger than 30 with HIV.

CDR3 region: CASRGKGEDRPWTYGYTF. The CDR3 DNA follows: TGTGCCAGTAGGGGAAAGGGAGAGGACCGCCCTTGGACCTATGGCTACACCTTC. This chain uses TRBV19 with TRBJ1-2; unclear D gene. V lost 6 bases, J lost 4 bases, and 27 bases lay in between. Per germline, CDR1 LNHDA and CDR2 SQIVND (reference sequence). This CDR3 comprises 18 residues.

This chain connects TRBV19 to TRBJ1-1; maybe TRBD1 (5 bases). CDR3 size: 14 residues. Germline V CDR1 and CDR2: LNHDA, SQIVND (reference sequence). V was clipped by 5 bases and J by 8 bases, with 18 bases between them. Written as DNA, the CDR3 is TGTGCCAGTAGTGCCCGTCGGGACGCCATAGAAGCTTTCTTT. It codes for CASSARRDAIEAFF.

The rearrangement links TRBV5-4 to TRBJ2-5, with no clear D. V lost 0 bases and J lost 3, with 6 bases in between. CDR3 length: 13 amino acids. CDR1 SGHNT and CDR2 YYREEE come from the germline V gene (reference sequence). This chain's CDR3 is CASSLDREETQYF. CDR3 nucleotides: TGTGCCAGCAGCTTGGACAGAGAAGAGACCCAGTACTTC.

This clone turned up a few times. The V and J genes are TRBV6-6 and TRBJ1-3, with D possibly being TRBD1 (6 bases). Trimming took 5 bases from V and 4 from J, leaving 18 bases between them. This CDR3 contains 16 residues. Germline assignment: CDR1 MNHNY and CDR2 SVGAGI (reference sequence). The CDR3, as DNA: TGTGCCAGCAGTCCCGCAGGGGAACTCAGGGGAAACACCATATATTTT. Translation gives CASSPAGELRGNTIYF.

The rearrangement joins TRBV5-1 to TRBJ2-3; tentatively, D is TRBD1 or TRBD2 (6 bases each). V was pared by 2 bases and J by 3 bases, with 16 bases between. The CDR3 runs 16 residues. Germline V gives CDR1 SGHRS, CDR2 YFSETQ. CDR3 in DNA: TGCGCCAGCAGCTTAGGGACGGGGGCAACTACAGATACGCAGTATTTT. Its translation is CASSLGTGATTDTQYF.

The CDR3 nucleotides are TGTGCCATCAGTGCTAGGGACGAGGACTATGGCTACACCTTC. It yields the protein CAISARDEDYGYTF. V gene TRBV10-3 combines with J gene TRBJ1-2, with D maybe TRBD1 (5 bases). This CDR3 region has 14 residues. Trimming took off 4 bases at V and 3 bases at J, with 12 bases between the two ends. CDR1 is ENHRY, CDR2 SYGVKD, per germline.

This sequence joins TRBV7-9 and TRBJ1-1; 9 bases fit TRBD1. CDR1 is SEHNR and CDR2 is FQNEAQ in the germline V gene (reference sequence). The CDR3 has 18 residues. Losses at the gene ends were 1 base for V and 1 base for J; bases not matched to a gene: 10. The CDR3 nucleotides are TGTGCCAGCAGCTTAGTTTTTGGCGGGACAGGGTCGAACACTGAAGCTTTCTTT. Residues: CASSLVFGGTGSNTEAFF.

The rearrangement links TRBV19 to TRBJ1-5; 7 nucleotides line up with TRBD1. CDR1 and CDR2 from the germline V gene are LNHDA and SQIVND (reference sequence). CDR3 length: 14 residues. V shed 5 bases and J 4 bases; nucleotides not matched to a gene: 5. The CDR3 DNA reads as TGTGCCAGTAGTTTCTCGACAGGGAATCAGCCCCAGCATTTT. It encodes CASSFSTGNQPQHF.

This clone came up a few times. This chain connects TRBV28 to TRBJ1-6, with D tentatively TRBD1 (6 bases). Trimming took 1 base from V and 5 from J, leaving 6 bases between them. This CDR3 spans 14 amino acids. Germline V gene data show CDR1 as MDHEN and CDR2 as SYDVKM. The CDR3 here is CASSLSGDNSPLHF. CDR3 DNA sequence: TGTGCCAGCAGTTTATCAGGGGATAATTCACCCCTCCACTTT.

The chain has TRBV7-3 and TRBJ2-7; 7 bases are a match to TRBD2. In germline, CDR1 is SGHTA, CDR2 FQGTGA. The V segment lost 0 bases and the J segment 2 bases; nucleotides outside the gene matches: 4. The CDR3 loop spans 15 amino acids. CDR3 DNA: TGTGCCAGCAGCTTAACGGGGGGGATTACCTACGAGCAGTACTTC. Encoded protein: CASSLTGGITYEQYF.

This clone has only a few counts. The chain is built from TRBV5-4 and TRBJ1-6; D call uncertain. The CDR3 contains 13 residues. V lost 1 base to trimming and J lost 12 bases, with 11 bases between them. CDR1 is SGHNT and CDR2 is YYREEE in the germline V gene (reference sequence). CDR3 loop: CASSLTGREPLHF. The CDR3 coding sequence is TGTGCCAGCAGCTTGACGGGGAGGGAACCCCTCCACTTT.

The rearrangement uses TRBV28 and TRBJ1-5, with unresolved D. CDR3 length: 14 amino acids. Trimming took 1 base from V and 1 from J, leaving 5 bases between them. CDR1 MDHEN and CDR2 SYDVKM come from the germline V gene. The CDR3 reads CASSLYGSNQPQHF. DNA of the CDR3: TGTGCCAGCAGTTTATATGGCAGCAATCAGCCCCAGCATTTT.

J is TRBJ2-2 and V is TRBV29-1; D uncertain. Germline V gene sequence: CDR1 SQVTM, CDR2 ANQGSEA. The CDR3 is 13 amino acids. V gave up 1 base and J gave up 6 bases, with 9 bases separating them. CDR3 region: CSVEGTIAGELFF. CDR3 nucleotides: TGCAGCGTTGAAGGGACCATCGCCGGGGAGCTGTTTTTT.

This clone appeared once. V is TRBV5-4 and J is TRBJ2-5; D is ambiguous. This CDR3 comprises 13 residues. Germline CDR1 reads SGHNT; CDR2 reads YYREEE (reference sequence). The germline V and J ends were trimmed by 0 bases and 1 base, with 4 bases remaining between them. The CDR3 nucleotides read TGTGCCAGCAGCTTGGACCGCCAAGAGACCCAGTACTTC. This codes for CASSLDRQETQYF.

In this sample, this clone turned up once. The chain recombines TRBV29-1 with TRBJ2-7, with 10 bases that match TRBD1. With 7 bases clipped from V and 7 bases from J, the junction kept 10 bases outside the gene matches. The CDR3 is made up of 13 amino acids. CDR1 is SQVTM and CDR2 is ANQGSEA in the germline V gene. The CDR3 loop reads CSGDRDRGREQYV. CDR3 nucleotide sequence: TGCAGCGGGGACCGGGACAGGGGCAGGGAGCAGTACGTC.

V and J are TRBV7-9 and TRBJ1-5; D gene uncertain. V was trimmed by 1 base and J by 1 base, leaving 11 bases between them. Germline-derived CDR1 and CDR2 are SEHNR and FQNEAQ (reference sequence). CDR3 size: 16 residues. This CDR3 is CASSLGHLVSNQPQHF. DNA of the CDR3: TGTGCCAGCAGCTTAGGACATTTAGTCAGCAATCAGCCCCAGCATTTT.

This chain links TRBV6-1 with TRBJ1-5, with D uncertain. V lost 6 bases to trimming and J lost 3 bases, with 9 bases between them. Germline V gene lookup returns CDR1 MNHNS and CDR2 SASEGT. The CDR3 extends over 13 amino acids. The CDR3: CASRNHVNQPQHF. DNA of the CDR3: TGTGCCAGCAGAAACCACGTCAATCAGCCCCAGCATTTT.

V is TRBV10-1 and J is TRBJ2-2; D is uncertain. The CDR3 runs to 15 residues. Per germline, CDR1 WNHNN and CDR2 SYGVQD (reference sequence). The V end lost 0 bases, the J end lost 1 base, and 6 bases lay between the germline ends. CDR3 sequence reads: CASSESLGNTGELFF. CDR3 sequence (DNA): TGCGCCAGCAGTGAGTCACTGGGGAACACCGGGGAGCTGTTTTTT.

This chain connects TRBV2 to TRBJ1-5; no clear D gene. This CDR3 has 16 amino acids. V was cut by 5 bases and J by 1 base, with 15 bases left in between. The germline CDR1 and CDR2 sequences are SNHLY and FYNNEI. CDR3 loop: CASSSPPGGSNQPQHF. The CDR3 DNA reads as TGTGCCAGCAGTTCCCCCCCCGGAGGGAGCAATCAGCCCCAGCATTTT. The full variable domain, rest sourced from reference TRBV2 and TRBJ1-5, is EPEVTQTPSHQVTQMGQEVILRCVPISNHLYFYWYRQILGQKVEFLVSFYNNEISEKSEIFDDQFSVERPDGSNFTLKIRSTKLEDSAMYFCASSSPPGGSNQPQHFGDGTRLSIL.

The V gene is TRBV18, the J gene TRBJ1-2; 11 bases line up with TRBD1. The CDR3 runs 17 residues. V was pared by 2 bases and J by 8 bases, with 13 bases of the junction left unmatched. The germline V gene has CDR1 KGHSH and CDR2 LQKENI. The DNA for the CDR3 is TGTGCCAGCTCACCATACCATAAAGGACAGGGGGCGGTCGGCTACACCTTC. Protein: CASSPYHKGQGAVGYTF.

The count of this clone is one. The chain has TRBV6-6 and TRBJ2-2; the D is unclear. Germline CDR1 reads MNHNY; CDR2 reads SVGAGI (reference sequence). CDR3 length: 15 amino acids. The ends were cut back, 4 bases at V and 3 bases at J, with 12 bases in the middle. DNA of the CDR3: TGTGCCAGCAGTTCCATCCCGCGTTACACCGGGGAGCTGTTTTTT. This codes for CASSSIPRYTGELFF.

The rearrangement links TRBV10-3 to TRBJ1-5; no definite D call. The CDR3 sequence is 14 residues long. The V end lost 3 bases, the J end lost 1 base, and 7 bases lay between the germline ends. Germline values: CDR1 ENHRY, CDR2 SYGVKD. The CDR3 coding sequence is TGTGCCATCAGTGACAGCCAGAGCAATCAGCCCCAGCATTTT. This encodes CAISDSQSNQPQHF.